The 5 T cell receptor beta chains below were found in one sample sequenced in a study of identical twins. TCRdb re-derived calls from the 5' RACE reads in MiXCR, one entry per CDR3 protein. This sample has hundreds of thousands of distinct CDR3 sequences, with 6.1% found just once. The sample comprised naive T cells sorted from blood. The source of these receptors is a young man in good health.

This clonotype was detected only a few times. V is TRBV4-1 and J is TRBJ1-2; D not certain. CDR3 size: 13 residues. CDR1 is MGHRA, CDR2 YSYEKL, per germline. V was cut by 3 bases and J by 10 bases, with 15 bases left in between. In nucleotides, the CDR3 is TGCGCCAGCAGCCATGTAGGGTCTGCCGACTACACCTTC. This sequence encodes CASSHVGSADYTF.

The CDR3 coding sequence is TGTGCCAGCAGCTTGAAGACAGTCCACTCTGGAAACACCATATATTTT. This codes for CASSLKTVHSGNTIYF. This chain connects TRBV7-2 to TRBJ1-3, with D perhaps matching TRBD1 (5 bases). Germline loops: CDR1 SGHTA, CDR2 FQGNSA. V was cut by 3 bases and J by 0 bases, with 12 bases left in between. CDR3 size: 16 residues.

A note on this clonotype: This could be a read error, since a much larger clone is one nucleotide away. The chain links TRBV20-1 to TRBJ2-1, with TRBD2 matching over 10 bases. Germline CDR1 reads DFQATT; CDR2 reads SNEGSKA (reference sequence). Germline trimming cut 2 bases from V and 9 bases from J; bases unmatched to any gene: 7. CDR3 length equals 14 residues. The CDR3 DNA is TGCAGTGCTAGACGGCTAGCGGGAGTCATTGAGCAGTTCTTC. It translates to CSARRLAGVIEQFF.

This clonotype was detected ten times or more. This sequence joins TRBV7-9 and TRBJ2-1; D call uncertain. CDR1 is SEHNR and CDR2 is FQNEAQ in the germline V gene (reference sequence). The CDR3 covers 13 residues. Trimming left V 3 bases short and J 6 bases short, with 9 bases between. CDR3 amino acids: CASSFESGNEQFF. As DNA, the CDR3 is TGTGCCAGCAGCTTTGAGTCTGGCAATGAGCAGTTCTTC.

This clonotype was found once. The gene calls are TRBV18 and TRBJ1-4; 7 bases line up with TRBD1. The V segment lost 6 bases and the J segment 5 bases; nucleotides outside the gene matches: 9. This CDR3 has 15 amino acids. CDR1 is KGHSH and CDR2 is LQKENI in the germline V gene. Here the CDR3 DNA reads TGTGCCAGCTCCCGTTATCAGGGGGTAAATGAAAAACTGTTTTTT. Encoded protein: CASSRYQGVNEKLFF.